This T cell receptor beta chain was sequenced in a study of blood T cell repertoires in COVID-19. Germline trimming cut 3 bases from V and 3 bases from J; bases unmatched to any gene: 4. CDR1 is SEHNR, CDR2 FQNEAQ, per germline (reference sequence). This CDR3 is built from 16 residues. Sequenced by immunoSEQ multiplex PCR; TCRdb stores in-frame clones only, minus some. The table includes about 160,000 clones, 79% detected once. Seattle's cohort entered during active infection and was followed longitudinally. This clone was recorded only once. The V and J genes are TRBV7-9 and TRBJ2-6; 8 nucleotides agree with TRBD1. Sample: peripheral blood. The receptor's source is a woman aged 60-75 years with COVID-19, enrolled during active disease. CDR3 nucleotides: TGTGCCAGCAGCTTTCGCAGGGGGCTTGGGGCCAACGTCCTGACTTTC. Translation gives CASSFRRGLGANVLTF.